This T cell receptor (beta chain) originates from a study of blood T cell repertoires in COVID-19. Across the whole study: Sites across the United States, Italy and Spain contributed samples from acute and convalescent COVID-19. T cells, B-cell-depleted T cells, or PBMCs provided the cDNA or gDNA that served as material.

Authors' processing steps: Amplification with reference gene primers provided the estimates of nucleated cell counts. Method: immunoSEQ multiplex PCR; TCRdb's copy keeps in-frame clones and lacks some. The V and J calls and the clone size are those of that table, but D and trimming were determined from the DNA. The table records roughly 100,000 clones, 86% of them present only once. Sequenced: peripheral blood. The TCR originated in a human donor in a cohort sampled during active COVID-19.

In DNA, the CDR3 is TGCGCCAGCAGCTTGTCCGGGACTAGCGGGAGTGGTCAAGAGACCCAGTACTTC. It specifies CASSLSGTSGSGQETQYF. V gene TRBV5-1 combines with J gene TRBJ2-5; 14 bases agree with TRBD2. CDR3 length: 18 residues. Germline V gene lookup returns CDR1 SGHRS and CDR2 YFSETQ. V lost 1 base to trimming and J lost 2 bases; unmatched junction nucleotides: 7.